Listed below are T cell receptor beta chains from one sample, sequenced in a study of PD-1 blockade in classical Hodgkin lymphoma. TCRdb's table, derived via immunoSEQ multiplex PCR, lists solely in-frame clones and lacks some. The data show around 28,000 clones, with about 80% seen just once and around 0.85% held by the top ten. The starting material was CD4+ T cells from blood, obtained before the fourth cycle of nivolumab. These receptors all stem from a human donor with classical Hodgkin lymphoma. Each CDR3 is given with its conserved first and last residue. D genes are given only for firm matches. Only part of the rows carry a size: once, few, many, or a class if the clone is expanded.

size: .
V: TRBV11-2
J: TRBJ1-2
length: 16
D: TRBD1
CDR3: CASSTGRDRALYGYTF
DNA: TGTGCCAGCAGCACCGGGAGGGACAGGGCTCTCTATGGCTACACCTTC

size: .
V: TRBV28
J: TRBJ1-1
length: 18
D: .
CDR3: CASSPAGGGPLVNTEAFF
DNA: TGTGCCAGCAGTCCCGCGGGGGGGGGCCCCCTAGTGAACACTGAAGCTTTCTTT

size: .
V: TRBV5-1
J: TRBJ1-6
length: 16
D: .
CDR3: CASSLESSSYNSPLHF
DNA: TGCGCCAGCAGCTTGGAGTCTAGCTCCTATAATTCACCCCTCCACTTT

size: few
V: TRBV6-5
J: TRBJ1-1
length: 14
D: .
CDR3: CASSYLGRSTEAFF
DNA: TGTGCCAGCAGTTACCTAGGGAGGAGCACTGAAGCTTTCTTT

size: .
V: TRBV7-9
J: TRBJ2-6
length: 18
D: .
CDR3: CASSRWASALSGANVLTF
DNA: TGTGCCAGCAGCCGATGGGCTAGCGCACTCTCTGGGGCCAACGTCCTGACTTTC

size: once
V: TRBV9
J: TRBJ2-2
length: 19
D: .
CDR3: CASSTKLEQVGANTGELFF
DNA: TGTGCCAGCAGCACAAAACTCGAACAGGTGGGCGCGAACACCGGGGAGCTGTTTTTT

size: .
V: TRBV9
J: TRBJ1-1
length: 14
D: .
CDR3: CASSPRHMNTEAFF
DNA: TGTGCCAGCAGCCCCAGACACATGAACACTGAAGCTTTCTTT

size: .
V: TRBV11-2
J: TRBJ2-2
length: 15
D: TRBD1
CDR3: CASSSKQGIGGELFF
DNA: TGTGCCAGCAGCTCCAAACAGGGGATTGGCGGGGAGCTGTTTTTT

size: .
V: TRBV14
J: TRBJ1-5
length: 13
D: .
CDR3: CASSQGYNQPQHF
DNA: TGTGCCAGCAGCCAAGGGTACAATCAGCCCCAGCATTTT

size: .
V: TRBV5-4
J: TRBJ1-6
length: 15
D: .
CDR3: CASSFHRAPDTPLHF
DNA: TGTGCCAGCAGCTTTCACAGGGCCCCAGACACACCCCTCCACTTT

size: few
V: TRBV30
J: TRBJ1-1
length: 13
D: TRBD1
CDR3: CAWIPGQGTEAFF
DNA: TGTGCCTGGATCCCGGGACAGGGCACTGAAGCTTTCTTT

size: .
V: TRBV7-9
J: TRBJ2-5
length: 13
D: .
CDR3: CASSWDVLETQYF
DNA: TGTGCCAGCAGTTGGGACGTTTTAGAGACCCAGTACTTC

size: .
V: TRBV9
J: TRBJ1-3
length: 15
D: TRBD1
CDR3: CASSAGTGDENTIYF
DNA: TGTGCCAGCAGCGCAGGGACAGGGGACGAAAACACCATATATTTT

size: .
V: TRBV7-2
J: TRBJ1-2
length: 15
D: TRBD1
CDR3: CASSLPTGGAYGYTF
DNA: TGTGCCAGCAGCTTGCCGACAGGGGGCGCCTATGGCTACACCTTC

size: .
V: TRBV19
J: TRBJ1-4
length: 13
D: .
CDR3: CASSLGGHEKLFF
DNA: TGTGCCAGTAGTCTAGGGGGTCATGAAAAACTGTTTTTT

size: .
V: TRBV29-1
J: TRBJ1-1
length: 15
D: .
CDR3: CSVSPRLNVNTEAFF
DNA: TGCAGCGTTTCTCCCCGACTGAACGTGAACACTGAAGCTTTCTTT

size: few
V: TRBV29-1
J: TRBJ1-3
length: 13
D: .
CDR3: CSAGGSSGNTIYF
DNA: TGCAGCGCCGGAGGGAGCTCTGGAAACACCATATATTTT

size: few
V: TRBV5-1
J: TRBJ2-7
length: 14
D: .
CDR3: CASSLDPGGEEQYF
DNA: TGCGCCAGCAGCTTGGATCCGGGTGGGGAAGAGCAGTACTTC

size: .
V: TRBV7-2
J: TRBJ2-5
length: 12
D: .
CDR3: CASSETRETQYF
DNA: TGTGCCAGCAGCGAGACCAGGGAGACCCAGTACTTC

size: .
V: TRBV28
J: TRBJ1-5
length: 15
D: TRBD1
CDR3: CASRREIRGREPQHF
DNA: TGTGCCAGCAGAAGAGAGATCAGGGGGCGGGAGCCCCAGCATTTT

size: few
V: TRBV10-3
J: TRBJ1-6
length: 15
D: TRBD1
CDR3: CAISEGGRGDSPLHF
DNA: TGTGCCATCAGTGAAGGCGGCAGGGGGGATTCACCCCTCCACTTT

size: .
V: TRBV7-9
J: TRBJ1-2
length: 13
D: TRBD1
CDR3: CASSIGTGFGYTF
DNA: TGTGCCAGCAGCATAGGGACAGGGTTTGGCTACACCTTC

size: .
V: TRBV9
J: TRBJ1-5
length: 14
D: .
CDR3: CASSVQAGNQPQHF
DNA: TGTGCCAGCAGCGTACAGGCAGGGAATCAGCCCCAGCATTTT

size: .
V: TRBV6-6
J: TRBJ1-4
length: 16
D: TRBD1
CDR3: CASSYWGTVFNEKLFF
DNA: TGTGCCAGCAGTTACTGGGGGACAGTATTTAATGAAAAACTGTTTTTT

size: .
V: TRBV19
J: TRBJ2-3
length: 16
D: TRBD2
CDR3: CASSSLAGGQADTQYF
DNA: TGTGCCAGTAGTAGCCTTGCGGGGGGGCAGGCAGATACGCAGTATTTT

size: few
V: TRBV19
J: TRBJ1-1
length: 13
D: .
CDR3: CASRARGNTEAFF
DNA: TGTGCCAGTAGGGCCAGGGGGAACACTGAAGCTTTCTTT

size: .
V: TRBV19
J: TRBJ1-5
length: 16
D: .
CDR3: CASRFRDPRDNQPQHF
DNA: TGTGCCAGTAGATTTCGGGACCCACGGGACAATCAGCCCCAGCATTTT

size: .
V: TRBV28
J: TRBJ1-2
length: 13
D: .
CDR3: CASRRGTNYGYTF
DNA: TGTGCCAGCCGGCGGGGCACCAACTATGGCTACACCTTC

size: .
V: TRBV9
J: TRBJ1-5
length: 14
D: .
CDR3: CASSVGQESQPQHF
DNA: TGTGCCAGCAGCGTAGGACAGGAGAGTCAGCCCCAGCATTTT

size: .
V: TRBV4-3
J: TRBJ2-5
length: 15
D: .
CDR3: CASSRKGGGQETQYF
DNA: TGCGCCAGCAGCCGGAAAGGGGGTGGCCAAGAGACCCAGTACTTC

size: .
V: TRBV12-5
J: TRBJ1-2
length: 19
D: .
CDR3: CASGIGPSVGGPSNYGYTF
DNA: TGTGCTAGTGGTATAGGACCCAGCGTGGGGGGTCCCTCTAACTATGGCTACACCTTC

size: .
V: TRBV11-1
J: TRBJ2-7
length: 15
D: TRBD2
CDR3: CASSRSGAYGGEQYF
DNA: TGTGCCAGCAGCCGTAGCGGGGCGTACGGAGGGGAGCAGTACTTC

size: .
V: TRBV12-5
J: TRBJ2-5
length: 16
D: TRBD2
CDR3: CASGLDGSGGQETQYF
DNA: TGTGCTAGTGGTTTGGATGGTAGCGGGGGGCAAGAGACCCAGTACTTC

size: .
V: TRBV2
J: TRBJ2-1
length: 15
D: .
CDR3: CASSEFRSSYNEQFF
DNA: TGTGCCAGCAGTGAATTCAGAAGCTCCTACAATGAGCAGTTCTTC

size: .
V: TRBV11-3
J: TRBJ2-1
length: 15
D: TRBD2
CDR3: CASSQLAGAVHEQFF
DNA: TGTGCCAGCAGCCAACTAGCGGGGGCTGTACATGAGCAGTTCTTC

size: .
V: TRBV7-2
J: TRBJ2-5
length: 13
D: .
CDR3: CASSLGWTETQYF
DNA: TGTGCCAGCAGCTTAGGGTGGACGGAGACCCAGTACTTC

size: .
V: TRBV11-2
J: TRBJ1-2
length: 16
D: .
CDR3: CASSLPRVGGNYGYTF
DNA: TGTGCCAGCAGCTTGCCCAGGGTGGGGGGTAACTATGGCTACACCTTC

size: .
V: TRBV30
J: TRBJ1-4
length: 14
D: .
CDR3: CAWTGMRTNEKLFF
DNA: TGTGCCTGGACAGGGATGAGGACTAATGAAAAACTGTTTTTT

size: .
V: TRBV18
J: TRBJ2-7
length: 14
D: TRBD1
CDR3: CASSPDRGPYEQYF
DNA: TGTGCCAGCTCTCCGGACAGGGGTCCCTACGAGCAGTACTTC

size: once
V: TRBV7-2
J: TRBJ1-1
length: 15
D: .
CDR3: CASTLADGRNTEAFF
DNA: TGTGCCAGCACCCTCGCCGACGGGCGGAACACTGAAGCTTTCTTT

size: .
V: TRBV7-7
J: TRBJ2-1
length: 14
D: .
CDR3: CASSPLGLGNEQFF
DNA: TGTGCCAGCAGCCCTCTCGGATTAGGCAATGAGCAGTTCTTC

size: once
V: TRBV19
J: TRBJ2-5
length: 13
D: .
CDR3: CASSFRTDWTQYF
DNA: TGTGCCAGTAGTTTTAGGACCGACTGGACCCAGTACTTC

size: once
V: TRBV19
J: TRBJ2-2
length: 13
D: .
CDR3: CATREGNTGELFF
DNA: TGTGCCACCCGAGAGGGAAACACCGGGGAGCTGTTTTTT

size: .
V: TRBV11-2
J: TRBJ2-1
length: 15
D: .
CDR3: CASSAQGRRNDEQFF
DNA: TGTGCCAGCAGCGCTCAGGGGCGTCGGAACGATGAGCAGTTCTTC

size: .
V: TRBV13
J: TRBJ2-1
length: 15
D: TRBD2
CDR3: CASSLGTSPYNEQFF
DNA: TGTGCCAGCAGTCTGGGGACTAGCCCCTACAATGAGCAGTTCTTC

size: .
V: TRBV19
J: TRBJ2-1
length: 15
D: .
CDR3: CASSQTAYSYNEQFF
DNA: TGTGCCAGTAGTCAAACAGCGTACTCCTACAATGAGCAGTTCTTC

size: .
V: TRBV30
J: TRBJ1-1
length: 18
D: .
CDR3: CAWSVGLTSGQGGTEAFF
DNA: TGTGCCTGGAGTGTAGGTCTTACCAGTGGGCAGGGTGGCACTGAAGCTTTCTTT

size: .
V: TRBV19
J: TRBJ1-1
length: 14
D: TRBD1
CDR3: CASSTDRAYTEAFF
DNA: TGTGCCAGTAGTACAGACAGGGCCTACACTGAAGCTTTCTTT

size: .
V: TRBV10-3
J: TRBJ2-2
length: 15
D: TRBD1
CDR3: CAIKRTGMNTGELFF
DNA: TGTGCCATAAAGCGGACAGGGATGAACACCGGGGAGCTGTTTTTT

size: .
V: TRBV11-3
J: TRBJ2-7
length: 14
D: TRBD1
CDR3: CASKPPTGGLEQYF
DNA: TGTGCCAGCAAACCGCCGACAGGGGGGCTGGAGCAGTACTTC

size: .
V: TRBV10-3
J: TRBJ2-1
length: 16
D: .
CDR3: CAISESGQPSYNEQFF
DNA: TGTGCCATCAGTGAGTCTGGACAGCCCTCCTACAATGAGCAGTTCTTC

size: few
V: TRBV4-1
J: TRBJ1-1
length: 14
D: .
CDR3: CASSHPGQKPEAFF
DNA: TGCGCCAGCAGCCACCCTGGACAGAAGCCTGAAGCTTTCTTT

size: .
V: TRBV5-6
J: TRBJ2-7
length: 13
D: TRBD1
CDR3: CASMVRGQGEQYF
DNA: TGTGCCAGCATGGTCAGGGGGCAGGGGGAGCAGTACTTC

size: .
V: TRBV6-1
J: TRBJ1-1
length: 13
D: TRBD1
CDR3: CASRGQPNTEAFF
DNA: TGTGCCAGCAGGGGACAGCCGAACACTGAAGCTTTCTTT

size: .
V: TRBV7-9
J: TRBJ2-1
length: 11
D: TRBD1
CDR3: CASSTQGGQFF
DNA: TGTGCCAGCAGCACACAGGGGGGGCAGTTCTTC

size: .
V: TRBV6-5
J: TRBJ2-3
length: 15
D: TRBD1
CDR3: CASSLGTGGTDTQYF
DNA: TGTGCCAGCAGCCTTGGGACAGGGGGCACGGATACGCAGTATTTT

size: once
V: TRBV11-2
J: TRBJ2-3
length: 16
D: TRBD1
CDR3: CASSKKTGASTDTQYF
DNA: TGTGCCAGCAGCAAGAAAACAGGGGCTAGCACAGATACGCAGTATTTT

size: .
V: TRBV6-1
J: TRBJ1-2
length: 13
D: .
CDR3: CASTPELSYGYTF
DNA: TGTGCCAGCACTCCGGAGCTTTCCTATGGCTACACCTTC

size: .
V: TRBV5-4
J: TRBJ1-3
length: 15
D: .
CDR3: CASSLAKAGGNTIYF
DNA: TGTGCCAGCAGCTTGGCGAAGGCGGGGGGGAACACCATATATTTT